This TCR beta chain was sequenced for a study of T cell repertoires in cytomegalovirus infection. Study-level findings and limits: In two of eight donors, the top clonotype was HLA-C-restricted CMV-specific. Pooled public TCR beta family frequency picked out CMV carriers with the relevant HLA.

The V gene lost 7 bases and the J gene lost 5 bases, with 21 bases spanning the gap. The CDR3 spans 16 residues. For this clonotype: Its antigen is not known. Given a much more abundant clone one base away, this may be a read error.

TCRdb re-analysed the reads in MiXCR, keeping a single row per CDR3 protein. The sample carries more than 400,000 distinct CDR3 sequences, around 27% recorded once. The receptor comes from a human donor in good health (CMV status not recorded). Some clones in this sample may be carry-over from other donors' samples. Sample: PBMCs. V is TRBV7-1 and J is TRBJ2-1, with D maybe TRBD2 (5 bases). TRBV7-1 is labeled an ORF, and its function is uncertain. DNA for the CDR3: TGTGCCAGCACCTGGTCGGGGAGTTCGACACACAATGAGCAGTTCTTC. Protein product: CASTWSGSSTHNEQFF.